This T cell receptor (beta chain) was profiled in a study of read filtering for tumor transcriptome and immune sequencing. Study summary: Patients were around 17 male and 13 to 15 female, mean age roughly 70 years, range about 40 to 85. DNase treatment preceded whole-transcriptome library preparation. Study conclusions and caveats: Single-read clonotypes: roughly four fifths of IR-seq clonotypes (around 3.5% of reads), 74.6% of RNA-seq clonotypes (less than 50% of reads).

Germline CDR1 DFQATT, CDR2 SNEGSKA (reference sequence). The CDR3 covers 15 residues. V dropped 2 bases and J dropped 1; count of bases not matched to a gene: 4. This clonotype was recorded at least ten times. As yet, its antigen is unknown. From 350 to 500 ng of RNA, a library with molecular barcoded alpha/delta and beta/gamma adaptors was made. TCRdb called the reads again in MiXCR, with one record for every CDR3 protein. The sample yields some 38,000 distinct CDR3 sequences, approximately 12% seen once. This rearrangement joins TRBV20-1 to TRBJ2-5; TRBD2 matches 10 bases. The source is a donor at least 40 years old with multiple myeloma. Material: a population of CD138-negative cells sorted from bone marrow. This CDR3 reads CSARSLAGAQETQYF. Written as DNA, the CDR3 is TGCAGTGCTAGATCTCTAGCGGGGGCCCAAGAGACCCAGTACTTC.